The rows below give T cell receptor beta chains drawn from one sample of a study of shared clonotypes between healthy human individuals. Profiling relied on immunoSEQ multiplex PCR, and the TCRdb table lists in-frame clones only, not all of them. Of over a million clones detected, about 80% appear once; the ten largest clones hold about 1.4%. Sequenced sample: memory CD4+ T cells sorted from blood. These receptors all come from a young man in good health. Both conserved end residues are part of each CDR3. A D gene is named only where the DNA matches it firmly. Only part of the rows carry a size: once, few, many, or a class if the clone is expanded.

size	D	J	V	DNA	CDR3
few	-	TRBJ2-3	TRBV6-1	TGTGCCAGCAGAGTTCGGGACCAGGGCACAGATACGCAGTATTTT	CASRVRDQGTDTQYF
-	-	TRBJ1-1	TRBV30	TGTGCCTGGAACGTAGGGGGGGATGGGACTGAAGCTTTCTTT	CAWNVGGDGTEAFF
once	-	TRBJ2-1	TRBV2	TGTGCCAGCAGCGTACTCTTCTCCTACAATGAGCAGTTCTTC	CASSVLFSYNEQFF
once	TRBD2	TRBJ2-7	TRBV6-5	TGTGCCACCAAGACTAGCGGGAGCTACGAGCAGTACTTC	CATKTSGSYEQYF
-	TRBD1	TRBJ1-2	TRBV5-1	TGCGCCAGCAGCGTAGGACAGGGGGATGGCTACACCTTC	CASSVGQGDGYTF
few	-	TRBJ1-1	TRBV30	TGTGCCTGGAGTGCCCGGACCCGAAACACTGAAGCTTTCTTT	CAWSARTRNTEAFF
-	-	TRBJ1-4	TRBV5-1	TGCGCCAGCAGCCTGGAGGACGGGTCTGTGGAACTGTTTTTT	CASSLEDGSVELFF
-	-	TRBJ1-5	TRBV7-2	TGTGCCAGCAGCTTAGGACAGGAACAGCCCCAGCATTTT	CASSLGQEQPQHF
-	-	TRBJ1-1	TRBV28	TGTGCCAGCAGTTTAGGATTCGGCTCTGAAGCTTTCTTT	CASSLGFGSEAFF
-	-	TRBJ1-1	TRBV7-9	TGTGCCAGCAGCTTAGCTGGGCAGACGGCTTTCTTT	CASSLAGQTAFF
-	TRBD2	TRBJ2-7	TRBV5-1	TGCGCCAGCAGGTCAAGATCTAGCGGGGAGGGCGAGCAGTACTTC	CASRSRSSGEGEQYF
-	TRBD2	TRBJ2-1	TRBV9	TGTGCCAGCAGCGTAGGTCTAGCGGGGGGGCATGAGCAGTTCTTC	CASSVGLAGGHEQFF
-	-	TRBJ1-3	TRBV19	TGTGCCAGTAGTATACGGCATTTGAGCTCTGGAAACACCATATATTTT	CASSIRHLSSGNTIYF
-	TRBD2	TRBJ2-7	TRBV5-1	TGCGCCAGCAGCTTGACCGGGACTAGCGGCAGGGGGTACGAGCAGTACTTC	CASSLTGTSGRGYEQYF
-	TRBD1	TRBJ1-4	TRBV19	TGTGCCAGCAGCGACAGGGTTCGACCTAATGAAAAACTGTTTTTT	CASSDRVRPNEKLFF
-	TRBD1	TRBJ1-4	TRBV9	TGTGCCAGCAGCGCCGGAGGACAGGGCAATGAAAAACTGTTTTTT	CASSAGGQGNEKLFF
-	TRBD2	TRBJ2-1	TRBV4-3	TGCGCCAGCAGCCAGGGCGGGAGTCGGTACAATGAGCAGTTCTTC	CASSQGGSRYNEQFF
-	-	TRBJ2-7	TRBV11-2	TGTGCCAGCAGCTTAGGTATACGAGGGACCAGTCAACACGAGCAGTACTTC	CASSLGIRGTSQHEQYF
-	-	TRBJ2-7	TRBV18	TGTGCCAGCTCACCCGGTCCCTCGGTGGCGTCCTACGAGCAGTACTTC	CASSPGPSVASYEQYF
few	-	TRBJ2-1	TRBV12-5	TGTGCTACTTCCCCGAGGGGCTATGAGCAGTTCTTC	CATSPRGYEQFF
-	-	TRBJ2-3	TRBV10-3	TGTGCCATCAGTGGGACTGAAGGAACGCAGTATTTT	CAISGTEGTQYF
-	-	TRBJ2-3	TRBV5-1	TGCGCCAGCAGCTTGGGGGGCGCGAGCACAGATACGCAGTATTTT	CASSLGGASTDTQYF
few	-	TRBJ2-1	TRBV30	TGTGCCTGGACCCCGTCCCGGGTTCGAGATGGTGAGCAGTTCTTC	CAWTPSRVRDGEQFF
-	-	TRBJ2-5	TRBV7-2	TGTGCCAGCAGCTTAAGAATAGGGCAGGGACAAGAGACCCAGTACTTC	CASSLRIGQGQETQYF
-	-	TRBJ2-7	TRBV7-8	TGTGCCAGCAGCGGGGGACACTCGCCCTACGAGCAGTACTTC	CASSGGHSPYEQYF
-	-	TRBJ2-5	TRBV13	TGTGCCAGCAGCTTAATGGGGAACCAAGAGACCCAGTACTTC	CASSLMGNQETQYF
-	-	TRBJ1-6	TRBV5-1	TGCGCCAGCAGCCCCGACCCTAATTCACCCCTCCACTTT	CASSPDPNSPLHF
-	-	TRBJ2-7	TRBV9	TGTGCCAGCAGCCCCCTAGGGGGGTCCCCCTACGAGCAGTACTTC	CASSPLGGSPYEQYF
-	-	TRBJ1-6	TRBV18	TGTGCCAGCTCACCGGGTAATAATTCACCCCTCCACTTT	CASSPGNNSPLHF
-	-	TRBJ1-2	TRBV30	TGTGCCTGCCAAACGGGGGGGCGCCGAAACTATGGCTACACCTTC	CACQTGGRRNYGYTF
few	-	TRBJ2-7	TRBV30	TGTGCCTGGCGGGGTTCCGGCCCCTACGAGCAGTACTTC	CAWRGSGPYEQYF
-	-	TRBJ2-7	TRBV6-6	TGTGCCAGCAGTTATGCGCCCCAGGAGCAGTACTTC	CASSYAPQEQYF